The 10 T cell receptor beta chains presented below share a single source sample, sequenced in a study of shared clonotypes between healthy human individuals. The naive CD8 fraction comprised CD45RO-negative cells positively selected for CCR7 and excluded terminally differentiated effector memory CD45RA+ cells. Profiling relied on immunoSEQ multiplex PCR, and the TCRdb table lists in-frame clones only, not all of them. The sample records roughly 2.1 million clones, just over 90% being singletons. Sample: naive CD8+ T cells from PBMCs. Source of these receptors: a man between 18 and 29 years old in good health. Some clones in this sample may be carry-over from other donors' samples.

The V and J genes are TRBV9 and TRBJ2-3; D may be TRBD1 (7 bases). V was clipped by 4 bases and J by 8 bases, with 17 bases between them. Germline lookup yields CDR1 SGDLS and CDR2 YYNGEE. This CDR3 region has 14 residues. CDR3 sequence: CASSLRQGGGTQYF. The CDR3 DNA reads TGTGCCAGCAGCCTACGACAGGGAGGAGGTACGCAGTATTTT. Filled out from reference TRBV9 and TRBJ2-3, the complete variable domain reads DSGVTQTPKHLITATGQRVTLRCSPRSGDLSVYWYQQSLDQGLQFLIQYYNGEERAKGNILERFSAQQFPDLHSELNLSSLELGDSALYFCASSLRQGGGTQYFGPGTRLTVL.

This rearrangement joins TRBV29-1 to TRBJ1-2, with D maybe TRBD1 (6 bases). The germline gives CDR1 SQVTM, CDR2 ANQGSEA. This CDR3 spans 13 amino acids. Trimming stripped 4 bases from V and 5 bases from J, with 14 bases between. The CDR3 protein is CSVALGARYGYTF. Written as DNA, the CDR3 is TGCAGCGTTGCTTTGGGGGCGCGATATGGCTACACCTTC.

The rearrangement links TRBV13 to TRBJ2-1, with D perhaps matching TRBD1 or TRBD2 (5 bases each). From germline, CDR1 is PRHDT and CDR2 FYEKMQ (reference sequence). Trimming cost V 8 bases and J 10 bases, with 12 bases left between them. The CDR3 spans 11 residues. CDR3 sequence reads: CASGGATEQFF. For the CDR3, the DNA is TGTGCCAGCGGGGGTGCCACGGAGCAGTTCTTC.

Comments on this clone: This specimen includes other DNA sequences encoding the same CDR3. V is TRBV19 and J is TRBJ2-2; no clear D gene. Per germline, CDR1 LNHDA and CDR2 SQIVND (reference sequence). The CDR3 loop spans 12 amino acids. The V and J ends lost 7 bases and 1 base respectively, with 4 bases between them. As DNA, the CDR3 is TGTGCCAGTACTTTGAACACCGGGGAGCTGTTTTTT. Translated, it gives CASTLNTGELFF.

V and J are TRBV7-8 and TRBJ2-2; 15 bases are shared with TRBD2. The CDR3 length is 16 residues. The germline V gene has CDR1 SGHVS and CDR2 FQNEAQ. The V segment lost 5 bases and the J segment 7 bases; nucleotides outside the gene matches: 5. The CDR3 protein is CASSGLAGGRSGELFF. The CDR3 coding sequence is TGTGCCAGCAGCGGACTAGCGGGAGGGCGAAGCGGGGAGCTGTTTTTT.

The rearrangement links TRBV4-2 to TRBJ2-7; weak D call: TRBD1 (5 bases). CDR1 is LGHNA and CDR2 is YNFKEQ in the germline V gene. Trimming shortened V by 3 bases and J by 4 bases, and 16 bases separated the two germline ends. The CDR3 is made up of 15 amino acids. The CDR3 spells CASSQGLQVSYEQYF. The CDR3 region has the DNA TGTGCCAGCAGCCAGGGCTTACAGGTATCGTACGAGCAGTACTTC.

This clone was detected only a few times. Other DNA variants within this sample encode the same CDR3. The chain links TRBV27 to TRBJ2-5; 8 bases align to TRBD1. This CDR3 is built from 14 residues. V dropped 3 bases and J dropped 4; count of bases not matched to a gene: 4. Germline V gives CDR1 MNHEY, CDR2 SMNVEV (reference sequence). The CDR3 sequence: CASSFGTGGETQYF. DNA of the CDR3: TGTGCCAGCAGTTTTGGGACAGGAGGAGAGACCCAGTACTTC.

This clone appeared a single time. This chain connects TRBV6-5 to TRBJ2-7; a weak D match, TRBD1 (6 bases). Germline CDR1 and CDR2: MNHEY and SVGAGI. The CDR3 length is 13 residues. With 2 bases removed from V and 6 bases from J, the gap between germline ends came to 11 bases. CDR3: CASSYAKQGEQYF. CDR3 nucleotide sequence: TGTGCCAGCAGTTACGCCAAACAGGGCGAGCAGTACTTC.

This CDR3 reads CASSESVYNEQFF. CDR3 nucleotides: TGTGCCAGCAGTGAATCGGTCTACAATGAGCAGTTCTTC. This chain links TRBV2 with TRBJ2-1; D not resolved. Deletions cut 2 bases from V and 3 bases from J, with 5 bases between. The germline CDR1 and CDR2 sequences are SNHLY and FYNNEI. This CDR3 has 13 residues.

V usage is TRBV7-9 and J usage is TRBJ2-7; possibly TRBD1 for D (6 bases). CDR1 is SEHNR, CDR2 FQNEAQ, per germline (reference sequence). The V end lost 1 base, the J end lost 4 bases, and 11 bases lay between the germline ends. The CDR3 length is 14 residues. The CDR3 DNA follows: TGTGCCAGCAGCTTAGTTCTTCAGGGGTACGAGCAGTACTTC. This codes for CASSLVLQGYEQYF.